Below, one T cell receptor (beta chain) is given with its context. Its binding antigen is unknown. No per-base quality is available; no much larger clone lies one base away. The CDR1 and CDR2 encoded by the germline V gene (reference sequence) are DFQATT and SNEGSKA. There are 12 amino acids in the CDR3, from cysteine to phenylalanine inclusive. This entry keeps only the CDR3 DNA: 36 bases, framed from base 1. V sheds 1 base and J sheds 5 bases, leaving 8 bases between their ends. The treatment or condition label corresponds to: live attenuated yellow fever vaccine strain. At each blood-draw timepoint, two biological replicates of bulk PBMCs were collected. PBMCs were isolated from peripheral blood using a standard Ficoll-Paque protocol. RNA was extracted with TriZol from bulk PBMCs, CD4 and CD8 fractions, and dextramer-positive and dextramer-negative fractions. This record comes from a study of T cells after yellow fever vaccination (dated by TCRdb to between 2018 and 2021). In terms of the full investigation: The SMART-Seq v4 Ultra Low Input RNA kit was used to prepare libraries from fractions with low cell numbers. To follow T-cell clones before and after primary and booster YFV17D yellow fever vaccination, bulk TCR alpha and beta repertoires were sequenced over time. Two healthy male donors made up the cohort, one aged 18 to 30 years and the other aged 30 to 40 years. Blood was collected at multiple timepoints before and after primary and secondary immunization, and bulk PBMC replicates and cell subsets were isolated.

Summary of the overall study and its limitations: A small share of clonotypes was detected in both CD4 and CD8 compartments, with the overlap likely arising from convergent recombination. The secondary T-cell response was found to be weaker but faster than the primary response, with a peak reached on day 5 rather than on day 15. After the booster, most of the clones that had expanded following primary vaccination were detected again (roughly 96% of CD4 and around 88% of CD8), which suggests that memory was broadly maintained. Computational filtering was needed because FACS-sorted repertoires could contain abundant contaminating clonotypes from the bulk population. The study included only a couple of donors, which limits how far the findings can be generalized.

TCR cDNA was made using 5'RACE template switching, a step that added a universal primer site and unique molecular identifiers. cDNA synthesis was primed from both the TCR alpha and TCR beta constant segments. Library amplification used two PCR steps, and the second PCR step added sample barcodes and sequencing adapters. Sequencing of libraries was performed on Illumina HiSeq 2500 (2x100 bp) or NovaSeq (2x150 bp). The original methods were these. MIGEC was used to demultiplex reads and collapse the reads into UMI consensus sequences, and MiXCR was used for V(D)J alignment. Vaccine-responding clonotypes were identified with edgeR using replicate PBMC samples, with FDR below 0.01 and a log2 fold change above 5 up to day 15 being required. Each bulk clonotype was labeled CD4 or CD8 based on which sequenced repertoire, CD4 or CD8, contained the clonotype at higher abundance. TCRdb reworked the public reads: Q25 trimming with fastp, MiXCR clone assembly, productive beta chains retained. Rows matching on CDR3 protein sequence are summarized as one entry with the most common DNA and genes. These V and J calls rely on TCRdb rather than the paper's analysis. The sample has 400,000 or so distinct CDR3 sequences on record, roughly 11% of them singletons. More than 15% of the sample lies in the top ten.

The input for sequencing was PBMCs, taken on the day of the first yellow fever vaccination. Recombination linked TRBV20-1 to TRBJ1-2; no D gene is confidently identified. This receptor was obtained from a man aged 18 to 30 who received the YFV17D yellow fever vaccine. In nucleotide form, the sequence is TGCAGTGCTAGAGGATGGGGTTATGGCTACACCTTC. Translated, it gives CSARGWGYGYTF.